This TCR beta chain originates from a study of shared clonotypes between healthy human individuals. This clone was recorded once. V shed 2 bases and J shed 2 bases, with 10 bases lying between them. The CDR3 extends over 15 amino acids. The V gene's germline CDR1 is KGHSH and CDR2 LQKENI. Generated by immunoSEQ multiplex PCR, the TCRdb table keeps only in-frame clones and is missing some. Seen here are under 650,000 clones, 90% to 96% observed once, and the top ten hold 0.05% to 0.07%. This chain links TRBV18 with TRBJ1-5; D not resolved. The clonotype comes from a woman aged 25 to 45 in good health. Material for sequencing was naive CD4+ T cells sorted from blood. Subset denoted: CD45RA+ positively selected. This CDR3 is CASSPKGTGNQPQHF. The DNA of the CDR3 is TGTGCCAGCTCACCAAAGGGTACGGGCAATCAGCCCCAGCATTTT.